This is a list of T cell receptor beta chains from one sample in a study of T cell responses to AZD1222 COVID-19 vaccine. Method: immunoSEQ multiplex PCR; TCRdb's copy keeps in-frame clones and lacks some. Seen here are about 150,000 clones, 90% observed once, and the top ten hold roughly 1.9%. Here the sequenced sample was peripheral blood, taken on day 0 of AZD1222 vaccination. The source is an adult in good health. The CDR3 runs from the conserved cysteine through the conserved F or W. D genes are given only for firm matches. Size tells how often a clone was seen (once, few, many) or the class of an expanded clone, and some rows leave it out.

CASSYQSWTGELFF,TGTGCCAGCAGTTATCAGTCGTGGACCGGGGAGCTGTTTTTT,-,TRBJ2-2,TRBV6-5,-
CASSHPSQPKTEAFF,TGTGCCAGCAGCCACCCCTCCCAGCCAAAGACTGAAGCTTTCTTT,-,TRBJ1-1,TRBV5-4,-
CASSLDGSAGNTIYF,TGCGCCAGCAGCTTGGACGGGTCGGCTGGAAACACCATATATTTT,once,TRBJ1-3,TRBV5-1,-
CATSGHPYNRGLSNQPQHF,TGTGCCACCAGTGGCCACCCATATAACAGGGGTTTAAGCAATCAGCCCCAGCATTTT,once,TRBJ1-5,TRBV24-1,TRBD1
CASSPLDSGEQFF,TGTGCCAGCAGCCCACTGGACTCCGGAGAGCAGTTCTTC,-,TRBJ2-1,TRBV11-3,-
CASSLSPSGNTGELFF,TGTGCCAGCAGTTTAAGCCCTAGCGGGAACACCGGGGAGCTGTTTTTT,-,TRBJ2-2,TRBV28,TRBD2
CASSLVTGVGTDTQYF,TGTGCCAGCAGCTTAGTGACGGGGGTAGGGACAGATACGCAGTATTTT,-,TRBJ2-3,TRBV11-2,-
CASSYGPPGEQYF,TGTGCCAGCAGTTATGGCCCACCCGGCGAGCAGTACTTC,-,TRBJ2-7,TRBV6-2/TRBV6-3,-
CASSPDPFSGRWNEQFF,TGTGCCAGCAGCCCCGACCCGTTTAGCGGGAGATGGAATGAGCAGTTCTTC,-,TRBJ2-1,TRBV9,TRBD2
CASSPWTSGRVGEQYF,TGTGCCAGCAGTCCATGGACTAGCGGGAGAGTGGGCGAGCAGTACTTC,-,TRBJ2-7,TRBV27,TRBD2
CACTTGGTDTQYF,TGCGCCTGTACGACGGGGGGCACAGATACGCAGTATTTT,-,TRBJ2-3,TRBV5-1,-
CASSQGPPGGSGNEQFF,TGCGCCAGCAGCCAAGGCCCTCCGGGCGGGAGTGGTAATGAGCAGTTCTTC,-,TRBJ2-1,TRBV4-1,TRBD2
CASSLRTGLEDNGYTF,TGTGCCAGCAGCTTACGCACGGGCCTTGAGGATAATGGCTACACCTTC,-,TRBJ1-2,TRBV7-8,-
CASSVEPTSGRLNEQFF,TGTGCCAGCAGCGTAGAACCCACTAGCGGGAGGCTCAATGAGCAGTTCTTC,-,TRBJ2-1,TRBV9,TRBD2
CASSEVQSSTEAFF,TGTGCCAGCAGTGAAGTACAGTCGAGCACTGAAGCTTTCTTT,-,TRBJ1-1,TRBV2,-
CATSDFNGSRSTDTQYF,TGTGCCACCAGTGATTTTAACGGGAGCAGGAGCACAGATACGCAGTATTTT,-,TRBJ2-3,TRBV24-1,-
CASRPRTGANTEAFF,TGTGCCAGCAGACCCAGGACAGGGGCGAACACTGAAGCTTTCTTT,once,TRBJ1-1,TRBV6-5,TRBD1
CASSLDRGNQPQHF,TGTGCCAGCAGCTTAGACAGGGGCAATCAGCCCCAGCATTTT,-,TRBJ1-5,TRBV7-2,-
CSVVGVGPPGTYGYTF,TGCAGCGTTGTGGGGGTTGGACCACCGGGAACCTATGGCTACACCTTC,-,TRBJ1-2,TRBV29-1,-
CASTHTGKNTEAFF,TGTGCCAGTACCCATACAGGGAAGAACACTGAAGCTTTCTTT,-,TRBJ1-1,TRBV19,-
CATSDSGRDTEAFF,TGTGCCACCAGTGATTCCGGACGGGACACTGAAGCTTTCTTT,-,TRBJ1-1,TRBV24-1,-
CASSPAVALAKNIQYF,TGTGCCAGCTCACCGGCAGTCGCCTTAGCCAAAAACATTCAGTACTTC,-,TRBJ2-4,TRBV18,-
CASSPDLAGIDTQYF,TGTGCCAGCTCACCAGATCTAGCGGGTATAGATACGCAGTATTTT,-,TRBJ2-3,TRBV18,TRBD2
CASSLGTVSGNTIYF,TGTGCCAGCAGCTTAGGGACGGTCTCTGGAAACACCATATATTTT,-,TRBJ1-3,TRBV13,-
CASSSSTSGRYYNEQFF,-,-,TRBJ2-1,TRBV28,-
CASSSRGGGEKLFF,TGTGCCAGCAGCTCGAGGGGCGGGGGTGAAAAACTGTTTTTT,-,TRBJ1-4,TRBV3-1/TRBV3-2,-
CASSSAARRGYNEQFF,TGTGCCAGCAGTTCCGCTGCACGGCGGGGCTACAATGAGCAGTTCTTC,-,TRBJ2-1,TRBV27,-
CSASGLAGGTGELFF,TGCAGTGCGAGTGGACTAGCGGGCGGCACCGGGGAGCTGTTTTTT,-,TRBJ2-2,TRBV20-1,TRBD2
CASTDTSGSSYEQYF,TGTGCCAGCACCGATACTAGCGGGAGCTCCTACGAGCAGTACTTC,-,TRBJ2-7,TRBV7-8,TRBD2
CAWSVRLRGQNTEAFF,TGTGCCTGGAGTGTACGGTTAAGGGGACAGAACACTGAAGCTTTCTTT,-,TRBJ1-1,TRBV30,-
CASSFGDTYEQYF,TGTGCCAGCAGCTTTGGAGATACCTACGAGCAGTACTTC,-,TRBJ2-7,TRBV7-3,-